These 3 T cell receptor beta chains were sequenced from one sample in a study of response to subunit inactivated influenza vaccine. TCRdb redid the calling of the RT-PCR reads with MiXCR, one entry per CDR3 protein. The sample includes 400,000 to 650,000 distinct CDR3 sequences, less than 7.5% of them seen just once. Sequenced here: PBMCs from blood, sampled less than 30 months after vaccination. Source of these receptors: a man in his fifties or sixties who received an inactivated influenza vaccine.

In this sample, this clonotype turned up many times. The CDR3 sequence is CASSETANTGELFF. In nucleotides, the CDR3 is TGTGCCAGCAGTGAAACAGCGAACACCGGGGAGCTGTTTTTT. The genes are TRBV6-1 and TRBJ2-2; D unclear. The CDR3 runs 14 residues. Germline lookup yields CDR1 MNHNS and CDR2 SASEGT. Trimming stripped 2 bases from V and 0 bases from J, with 4 bases between.

V and J are TRBV2 and TRBJ2-3; unclear D gene. Germline CDR1 SNHLY, CDR2 FYNNEI. This CDR3 contains 12 residues. V was clipped by 4 bases and J by 6 bases, with 8 bases between them. The CDR3 region has the DNA TGTGCCAGCAGTGGATTGGACGATACGCAGTATTTT. It is translated as CASSGLDDTQYF.

The chain joins TRBV4-2 to TRBJ1-4; D is ambiguous. There are 14 residues in the CDR3. From germline, CDR1 is LGHNA and CDR2 YNFKEQ. The germline V and J ends were trimmed by 0 bases and 8 bases, with 10 bases remaining between them. The DNA for the CDR3 is TGTGCCAGCAGCCAAGAGGTCCGGAGAGAAAAACTGTTTTTT. This gives the protein CASSQEVRREKLFF.